The next 19 T cell receptor beta chains were all read from a single sample in a study of identical twins. A single record per CDR3 protein comes from TCRdb applying MiXCR to the 5' RACE reads. The sample yields about 900,000 distinct CDR3 sequences, 9% to 15% seen once. This sample also belongs to another study, concerning yellow fever vaccine responses in identical twins.

Sequencing used PBMCs. The receptor source for this set is a woman between 18 and 30 years old in good health.

The J gene is TRBJ1-1, the V gene TRBV27; no firm D call. The length of the CDR3 is 14 residues. The germline CDR1 and CDR2 sequences are MNHEY and SMNVEV (reference sequence). The ends were cut back, 0 bases at V and 3 bases at J, with 8 bases in the middle. The CDR3 region is CASSLSSGDTEAFF. For the CDR3, the DNA is TGTGCCAGCAGTTTATCTTCCGGGGACACTGAAGCTTTCTTT.

This clonotype occurred a few times. V and J are TRBV29-1 and TRBJ1-1, with D maybe TRBD1 (5 bases). Trimming took 5 bases from V and 5 from J, leaving 15 bases between them. In germline, CDR1 is SQVTM, CDR2 ANQGSEA. The CDR3 is made up of 13 amino acids. CDR3 DNA sequence: TGCAGCGTTATCAGAGGGGTGGGTACTGAAGCTTTCTTT. It encodes CSVIRGVGTEAFF.

This clonotype occurred a few times. CDR3 protein: CASSLSPSGSWETQYF. CDR3 in DNA: TGTGCCAGCAGCTTATCCCCTAGCGGGAGCTGGGAGACCCAGTACTTC. This chain links TRBV7-3 with TRBJ2-5, with 10 bases matching TRBD2. CDR3 length: 16 residues. Losses at the gene ends were 2 bases for V and 5 bases for J; bases not matched to a gene: 8. The V gene's germline CDR1 is SGHTA and CDR2 FQGTGA.

This clonotype was seen only a few times. V and J are TRBV5-6 and TRBJ1-5, with D maybe TRBD1 (5 bases). The CDR3 is 15 amino acids. Trimming pared 0 bases from V and 4 bases from J, leaving 11 bases between. Germline V lookup: CDR1 SGHDT, CDR2 YYEEEE. The CDR3 sequence: CASSLGGLKNQPQHF. DNA for the CDR3: TGTGCCAGCAGCTTGGGGGGCTTGAAGAATCAGCCCCAGCATTTT.

In its sample, this clonotype was seen a few times. This rearrangement joins TRBV29-1 to TRBJ2-1, with D tentatively TRBD2 (5 bases). The CDR3 consists of 14 residues. Germline-derived CDR1 and CDR2 are SQVTM and ANQGSEA. The germline V and J ends were trimmed by 5 bases and 10 bases, with 21 bases remaining between them. CDR3 coding DNA: TGCAGCGTTCCACCCGACGGAGGTAGTGGGGAGCAGTTCTTC. Its translation is CSVPPDGGSGEQFF.

This clonotype was seen only a few times. The V gene is TRBV10-3, the J gene TRBJ2-7; perhaps TRBD2 as D (7 bases). This CDR3 contains 15 residues. Germline CDR1 reads ENHRY; CDR2 reads SYGVKD. Trimming left V 4 bases short and J 4 bases short, with 17 bases between. The CDR3 DNA follows: TGTGCCATCAGTGCCCAAAAGGGGGGGGGTTACGAGCAGTACTTC. Its protein product is CAISAQKGGGYEQYF.

This clonotype was counted between two and nine times. The rearrangement uses TRBV20-1 and TRBJ2-3, with a possible D match to TRBD2 (6 bases). Germline CDR1 is DFQATT and CDR2 is SNEGSKA (reference sequence). V was clipped by 6 bases and J by 8 bases, with 18 bases between them. The CDR3 has 13 amino acids. CDR3 coding DNA: TGCAGTGCCGTACCCATTAGCGGACGTACGCAGTATTTT. Its translation: CSAVPISGRTQYF.

This clonotype appeared a single time. The V and J genes are TRBV2 and TRBJ2-3; possible D gene TRBD2, 6 bases. CDR1 is SNHLY and CDR2 is FYNNEI in the germline V gene. V was clipped by 6 bases and J by 3 bases, with 16 bases between them. This CDR3 is built from 15 residues. The CDR3 DNA reads as TGTGCCAGCAGGAGCATGGCAGGGAGGACAGATACGCAGTATTTT. Protein product: CASRSMAGRTDTQYF.

J is TRBJ2-2 and V is TRBV20-1; 10 bases align to TRBD2. Germline V gene sequence: CDR1 DFQATT, CDR2 SNEGSKA (reference sequence). V lost 2 bases, J lost 2 bases, and 5 bases stayed unmatched. The CDR3 is 16 amino acids. The CDR3 protein is CSARRRTSGNTGELFF. As DNA, the CDR3 is TGCAGTGCTAGAAGGAGGACTAGCGGAAACACCGGGGAGCTGTTTTTT.

This clonotype came up a few times. The chain links TRBV11-2 to TRBJ2-7, with unresolved D. This CDR3 spans 14 amino acids. The germline V gene has CDR1 SGHAT and CDR2 FQNNGV. The germline V and J ends were trimmed by 5 bases and 5 bases, with 16 bases remaining between them. CDR3 in amino acids: CASSQAFGPHEQYF. The CDR3 DNA reads TGTGCCAGCAGCCAGGCGTTCGGCCCCCACGAGCAGTACTTC.

V gene TRBV10-2 combines with J gene TRBJ2-2, with 7 nucleotides matching TRBD2. The V segment lost 8 bases and the J segment 5 bases; nucleotides outside the gene matches: 5. This CDR3 has 13 residues. Germline V CDR1 and CDR2: WSHSY, SAAADI. The CDR3 is CASSWEGTGELFF. The DNA of the CDR3 is TGCGCCAGCTCGTGGGAGGGTACCGGGGAGCTGTTTTTT.

This sequence joins TRBV12-3 or TRBV12-4 and TRBJ2-5, with 9 bases lining up with TRBD1. The CDR3 is made up of 14 amino acids. V shed 3 bases, J shed 11 bases, and the junction held 10 bases outside the gene matches. The CDR3 region is CASSFLDRGKDQYF. CDR3 nucleotide sequence: TGTGCCAGCAGTTTTCTCGACAGGGGGAAGGATCAGTACTTC.

This clonotype was detected a few times. The rearrangement links TRBV7-8 to TRBJ1-2, with D possibly being TRBD1 (5 bases). Germline-derived CDR1 and CDR2 are SGHVS and FQNEAQ. V was pared by 2 bases and J by 7 bases, with 14 bases between. The CDR3 has 14 residues. This CDR3 reads CASSLWIGESGYTF. The CDR3 DNA follows: TGTGCCAGCAGCTTATGGATAGGGGAAAGTGGCTACACCTTC.

This chain uses TRBV4-1 with TRBJ2-1; 9 positions match TRBD2. In germline, CDR1 is MGHRA, CDR2 YSYEKL. V lost 0 bases and J lost 7; bases outside the gene matches: 7. The CDR3 consists of 16 residues. The CDR3 spells CASSQDLAGSRNEQFF. CDR3 bases: TGCGCCAGCAGCCAAGATCTAGCGGGAAGTCGGAATGAGCAGTTCTTC.

This clonotype was recorded a few times. V gene TRBV6-1 combines with J gene TRBJ2-5; possible D gene TRBD1, 5 bases. The germline gives CDR1 MNHNS, CDR2 SASEGT. The CDR3 covers 14 residues. Trimming shortened V by 6 bases and J by 0 bases, and 11 bases separated the two germline ends. The CDR3 loop is CASRFTGYQETQYF. The DNA for the CDR3 is TGTGCCAGCAGGTTTACAGGCTACCAAGAGACCCAGTACTTC.

For the CDR3, the DNA is TGTGCCAGCAGCGGTGGCGGGGGTATTAAGACTGAAGCTTTCTTT. Its translation: CASSGGGGIKTEAFF. The chain is built from TRBV3-1 and TRBJ1-1; the D gene is possibly TRBD1 (5 bases). Germline CDR1 LGHDT, CDR2 YNNKEL (reference sequence). The CDR3 totals 15 residues. V lost 5 bases, J lost 5 bases, and 18 bases lay in between.

This clonotype was counted only a few times. V gene TRBV24-1 combines with J gene TRBJ1-5; perhaps TRBD1 as D (6 bases). Trimming pared 4 bases from V and 3 bases from J, leaving 12 bases between. From germline, CDR1 is KGHDR and CDR2 SFDVKD. The CDR3 loop spans 15 amino acids. Here the CDR3 reads CATSDSDRFNQPQHF. In nucleotides, the CDR3 is TGTGCCACCAGTGACTCCGACAGGTTCAATCAGCCCCAGCATTTT.

This chain connects TRBV6-1 to TRBJ2-5; D not certain. The length of the CDR3 is 13 residues. V shed 1 base and J shed 5 bases, with 8 bases lying between them. Germline CDR1 and CDR2: MNHNS and SASEGT. The CDR3 protein is CASSEGQWETQYF. As DNA, the CDR3 is TGTGCCAGCAGTGAAGGGCAATGGGAGACCCAGTACTTC.

This chain joins TRBV12-3 or TRBV12-4 and TRBJ1-5; 8 bases agree with TRBD1. J was trimmed by 6 bases and V by 6 bases; bases with no gene match: 4. The CDR3 loop spans 13 amino acids. The CDR3 loop reads CASRQGGSQPQHF. The CDR3 DNA reads TGTGCCAGCAGACAGGGGGGTAGTCAGCCCCAGCATTTT.